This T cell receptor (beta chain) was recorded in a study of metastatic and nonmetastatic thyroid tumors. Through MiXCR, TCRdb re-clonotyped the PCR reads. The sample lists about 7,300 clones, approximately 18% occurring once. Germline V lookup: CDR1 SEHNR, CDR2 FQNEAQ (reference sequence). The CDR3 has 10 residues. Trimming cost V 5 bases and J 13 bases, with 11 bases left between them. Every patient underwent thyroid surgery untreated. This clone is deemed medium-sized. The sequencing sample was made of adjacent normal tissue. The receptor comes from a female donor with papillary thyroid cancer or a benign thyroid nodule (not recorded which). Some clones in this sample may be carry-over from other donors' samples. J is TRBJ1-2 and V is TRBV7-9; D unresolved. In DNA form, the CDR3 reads TGTGCCAGCAGCCCTTTTAGGTGCACCTTC. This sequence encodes CASSPFRCTF.